Following are 32 T cell receptor beta chains from one sample sequenced in a study of blood T cell repertoires in COVID-19. The table came from immunoSEQ multiplex PCR; TCRdb's copy has only in-frame clones and leaves some out. The top ten hold 4.1% of the sample, which has roughly 96,000 clones, around 80% seen once. The sequencing input was peripheral blood. The source is a man aged 55-75 years with acute or convalescent COVID-19.

The chain joins TRBV9 to TRBJ1-1, with D perhaps matching TRBD1 (6 bases). The CDR3 consists of 16 residues. Trimming removed 5 bases from V and 3 bases from J, with 20 bases in between. The germline CDR1 and CDR2 sequences are SGDLS and YYNGEE. The CDR3 nucleotides are TGTGCCAGCAGGGGGGCAGGGGCCCCGGCGGACACTGAAGCTTTCTTT. This encodes CASRGAGAPADTEAFF. Supplemented by reference TRBV9 and TRBJ1-1, the full variable domain reads DSGVTQTPKHLITATGQRVTLRCSPRSGDLSVYWYQQSLDQGLQFLIQYYNGEERAKGNILERFSAQQFPDLHSELNLSSLELGDSALYFCASRGAGAPADTEAFFGQGTRLTVV.

The V call is TRBV6-5, the J call TRBJ2-5; 8 nucleotides agree with TRBD1. The CDR3 has 14 residues. Trimming removed 6 bases from V and 4 bases from J; junction bases left unmatched: 7. Germline-derived CDR1 and CDR2 are MNHEY and SVGAGI. DNA for the CDR3: TGTGCCAGCAGCCTTCAAGACAGGGGAGAGACCCAGTACTTC. This sequence encodes CASSLQDRGETQYF.

The chain combines TRBV9 with TRBJ2-1; a possible D gene is TRBD1 (5 bases). CDR1 SGDLS and CDR2 YYNGEE come from the germline V gene. Trimming took off 5 bases at V and 12 bases at J, with 18 bases between the two ends. This CDR3 comprises 13 residues. The CDR3 DNA reads TGTGCCAGCAGTCCAGATGGCAGGGTGCCGCAGTTCTTC. Translating it yields CASSPDGRVPQFF. The complete variable domain, with remaining parts taken from reference TRBV9 and TRBJ2-1, reads DSGVTQTPKHLITATGQRVTLRCSPRSGDLSVYWYQQSLDQGLQFLIQYYNGEERAKGNILERFSAQQFPDLHSELNLSSLELGDSALYFCASSPDGRVPQFFGPGTRLTVL.

The chain uses TRBV29-1 and TRBJ1-2, with TRBD1 matching over 9 bases. Germline values: CDR1 SQVTM, CDR2 ANQGSEA. V dropped 5 bases and J dropped 2; count of bases not matched to a gene: 3. The CDR3 spans 13 residues. The CDR3 DNA sequence: TGCAGCGTTACCGGGACAGGGAACTATGGCTACACCTTC. Its translation: CSVTGTGNYGYTF.

A single count supports this clone. The V gene is TRBV28, the J gene TRBJ1-2, with D perhaps matching TRBD1 (6 bases). V was shortened by 6 bases and J by 4 bases, with 24 bases between the two germline ends. CDR1 and CDR2 (germline): MDHEN, SYDVKM. The CDR3 sequence is 17 residues long. Written as DNA, the CDR3 is TGTGCCAGCAGGCCGACAGGCACTCTATATTTACCCTATGGCTACACCTTC. It translates to CASRPTGTLYLPYGYTF.

This clone has more than one count but fewer than ten. The CDR3 nucleotides are TGTGCCAGTAGTATGTCGGGGGGGGTGCGGAGCGATGAGCAGTTCTTC. Translating gives CASSMSGGVRSDEQFF. The genes are TRBV19 and TRBJ2-1, with 8 bases identical to TRBD2. The length of the CDR3 is 16 residues. V gave up 3 bases and J gave up 8 bases; unmatched junction bases: 12. CDR1 is LNHDA and CDR2 is SQIVND in the germline V gene (reference sequence).

V and J are TRBV19 and TRBJ2-2; the match to TRBD1 covers 8 bases. CDR3 length: 15 amino acids. Germline V gives CDR1 LNHDA, CDR2 SQIVND (reference sequence). With V trimmed by 6 bases and J by 3 bases, 6 bases remained unmatched. The CDR3 is CASRPGGIDTGELFF. CDR3 nucleotides: TGTGCCAGTAGGCCAGGGGGCATTGACACCGGGGAGCTGTTTTTT.

V usage is TRBV5-5 and J usage is TRBJ2-5, with D tentatively TRBD2 (6 bases). The V gene's germline CDR1 is SGHKS and CDR2 YYEKEE (reference sequence). Trimming cost V 2 bases and J 5 bases, with 19 bases left between them. The CDR3 covers 16 residues. Here the CDR3 reads CASSFPLGTPGETQYF. In DNA, the CDR3 is TGTGCCAGCAGCTTTCCTTTAGGGACTCCAGGGGAGACCCAGTACTTC.

The genes are TRBV9 and TRBJ2-1; D might be TRBD2 (7 bases). The germline CDR1 and CDR2 sequences are SGDLS and YYNGEE. The CDR3 runs to 16 residues. V was shortened by 0 bases and J by 8 bases, with 18 bases between the two germline ends. CDR3 sequence (DNA): TGTGCCAGCAGCGTAGGGGGAGGGGGGCTTTTGGATGAGCAGTTCTTC. Translated: CASSVGGGGLLDEQFF.

V usage is TRBV9 and J usage is TRBJ1-1, with TRBD1 matching 11 bases. Germline V gives CDR1 SGDLS, CDR2 YYNGEE. CDR3 length: 18 amino acids. J was trimmed by 3 bases and V by 2 bases; bases with no gene match: 12. This CDR3 is CASSVGLGTGGGDTEAFF. The CDR3 nucleotides read TGTGCCAGCAGCGTTGGGTTAGGGACAGGGGGTGGGGACACTGAAGCTTTCTTT.

J is TRBJ2-5 and V is TRBV4-1; 11 bases align to TRBD2. Germline V gene lookup returns CDR1 MGHRA and CDR2 YSYEKL. V shed 3 bases, J shed 5 bases, and the junction held 17 bases outside the gene matches. This CDR3 comprises 19 residues. This chain's CDR3 is CASSQTLAGGPPDEETQYF. Written as DNA, the CDR3 is TGCGCCAGCAGCCAGACCTTAGCGGGAGGGCCGCCAGACGAGGAGACCCAGTACTTC.

The CDR3 protein is CAISEVLSPRDTQYF. The CDR3 DNA follows: TGTGCCATCAGTGAGGTCTTGTCACCCAGAGATACGCAGTATTTT. The chain has TRBV10-3 and TRBJ2-3; no reliable D call. Germline V gene data show CDR1 as ENHRY and CDR2 as SYGVKD. V lost 2 bases and J 5 bases, leaving 14 bases between the germline ends. This CDR3 is 15 amino acids long.

This clone was found once. The chain has TRBV7-2 and TRBJ2-3; no firm D call. Germline V lookup: CDR1 SGHTA, CDR2 FQGNSA. The CDR3 sequence is 13 residues long. V was pared by 4 bases and J by 6 bases, with 11 bases between. The CDR3 loop is CASSSDFWDTQYF. The CDR3 coding sequence is TGTGCCAGCAGCTCAGACTTCTGGGATACGCAGTATTTT.

Only a few counts were recorded for this clone. The chain combines TRBV7-2 with TRBJ1-2; TRBD1 might be the D (6 bases). Trimming stripped 1 base from V and 3 bases from J, with 12 bases between. The CDR3 is 15 amino acids. Germline-derived CDR1 and CDR2 are SGHTA and FQGNSA. CDR3 sequence reads: CASSLVVGQDYGYTF. DNA for the CDR3: TGTGCCAGCAGCTTAGTAGTGGGACAAGACTATGGCTACACCTTC.

This clone showed up just a few times. The chain recombines TRBV6-5 with TRBJ2-5; TRBD2 matches 7 bases. Germline V CDR1 and CDR2: MNHEY, SVGAGI. Trimming took 4 bases from V and 2 from J; bases not matched to a gene: 1. The CDR3 covers 13 residues. The CDR3 DNA reads TGTGCCAGCAGTTGGGGGGGACAAGAGACCCAGTACTTC. Amino acid sequence: CASSWGGQETQYF.

CDR3: CASSLDPTGGSGYTF. The CDR3 nucleotides are TGTGCCAGCAGCTTGGACCCGACAGGGGGCTCTGGCTACACCTTC. The rearrangement uses TRBV5-6 and TRBJ1-2; 10 bases map to TRBD1. The germline CDR1 and CDR2 sequences are SGHDT and YYEEEE. The CDR3 totals 15 residues. V shed 0 bases and J 7 bases; nucleotides not matched to a gene: 6.

There are many counts of this clone. The chain joins TRBV5-4 to TRBJ2-2; 11 bases align to TRBD1. The CDR3 runs 16 residues. The V gene end was trimmed by 3 bases and the J gene end by 5 bases; junction bases not matched to a gene: 6. CDR1 is SGHNT and CDR2 is YYREEE in the germline V gene (reference sequence). The CDR3 loop reads CASSSPDRGRTGELFF. The CDR3, as DNA: TGTGCCAGCAGCTCCCCGGACAGGGGGCGTACCGGGGAGCTGTTTTTT. Filled out from reference TRBV5-4 and TRBJ2-2, the complete variable domain reads ETGVTQSPTHLIKTRGQQVTLRCSSQSGHNTVSWYQQALGQGPQFIFQYYREEENGRGNFPPRFSGLQFPNYSSELNVNALELDDSALYLCASSSPDRGRTGELFFGEGSRLTVL.

This clone appeared a few times. This sequence joins TRBV2 and TRBJ2-1; perhaps TRBD2 as D (6 bases). Germline CDR1 SNHLY, CDR2 FYNNEI. V was clipped by 3 bases and J by 7 bases, with 19 bases between them. The CDR3 runs 16 residues. The CDR3 sequence is CASSDPRRRVVNEQFF. DNA of the CDR3: TGTGCCAGCAGTGATCCCAGGCGGAGGGTGGTGAATGAGCAGTTCTTC.

The gene calls are TRBV5-4 and TRBJ2-5; possible D gene TRBD1, 5 bases. CDR1 SGHNT and CDR2 YYREEE come from the germline V gene (reference sequence). The CDR3 is 14 amino acids. The V end was cut by 2 bases, the J end by 4 bases, with 12 bases between. CDR3 nucleotide sequence: TGTGCCAGCAGCTTTGGTGGAAGGGGAGAGACCCAGTACTTC. It yields the protein CASSFGGRGETQYF.

This clone was counted ten times or more. The genes are TRBV5-1 and TRBJ2-2; 7 bases agree with TRBD2. This CDR3 is built from 17 residues. Per the germline V gene, CDR1 is SGHRS and CDR2 is YFSETQ. V shed 2 bases, J shed 5 bases, and the junction held 12 bases outside the gene matches. The CDR3, as DNA: TGCGCCAGCAGCTTTGTATCAGGCCTAGCGGCAACCGGGGAGCTGTTTTTT. This encodes CASSFVSGLAATGELFF.

The chain joins TRBV9 to TRBJ2-1, with 8 bases that match TRBD2. Trimming cost V 0 bases and J 7 bases; bases outside gene matches: 3. The CDR3 extends over 14 amino acids. Germline V gives CDR1 SGDLS, CDR2 YYNGEE. The CDR3 region is CASSVGGGKNEQFF. As DNA, the CDR3 is TGTGCCAGCAGCGTAGGCGGGGGGAAGAATGAGCAGTTCTTC.

The V and J genes are TRBV6-5 and TRBJ2-2; D gene unclear. The V gene's germline CDR1 is MNHEY and CDR2 SVGAGI. Trimming took 6 bases from V and 1 from J, leaving 3 bases between them. The CDR3 is 12 amino acids. The CDR3 DNA follows: TGTGCCAGCAGCAGGAACACCGGGGAGCTGTTTTTT. Its protein is CASSRNTGELFF.

The genes are TRBV18 and TRBJ2-1; D possibly corresponds to TRBD1 (6 bases). Trimming stripped 3 bases from V and 0 bases from J, with 12 bases between. Germline CDR1 and CDR2: KGHSH and LQKENI. The CDR3 has 16 residues. CDR3 sequence: CASSPIEGDSYNEQFF. The CDR3 coding sequence is TGTGCCAGCTCACCCATCGAGGGGGACTCCTACAATGAGCAGTTCTTC.

The chain recombines TRBV12-3 or TRBV12-4 with TRBJ1-2, with 7 bases aligning to TRBD1. The J segment lost 4 bases and the V segment lost 2 bases, leaving 1 base of the junction unmatched. CDR3 length: 13 amino acids. CDR3 sequence (DNA): TGTGCCAGCAGTTTAACAGGGGCCTATGGCTACACCTTC. Encoded protein: CASSLTGAYGYTF.

This rearrangement joins TRBV19 to TRBJ1-5, with D hard to call. CDR3 length: 13 amino acids. Germline CDR1 LNHDA, CDR2 SQIVND (reference sequence). Trimming removed 6 bases from V and 9 bases from J, with 15 bases in between. The CDR3 loop is CASSGREVGPQHF. CDR3 in DNA: TGTGCCAGTAGCGGACGGGAGGTGGGGCCCCAGCATTTT. The full variable domain, rest sourced from reference TRBV19 and TRBJ1-5, is DGGITQSPKYLFRKEGQNVTLSCEQNLNHDAMYWYRQDPGQGLRLIYYSQIVNDFQKGDIAEGYSVSREKKESFPLTVTSAQKNPTAFYLCASSGREVGPQHFGDGTRLSIL.

V and J are TRBV9 and TRBJ1-1; 9 positions match TRBD1. CDR1 SGDLS and CDR2 YYNGEE come from the germline V gene. V was pared by 3 bases and J by 4 bases, with 4 bases of the junction left unmatched. The CDR3 is made up of 14 amino acids. The CDR3 DNA reads as TGTGCCAGCAGCGCTGGGGACAGGGTCACTGAAGCTTTCTTT. As protein: CASSAGDRVTEAFF.

The chain joins TRBV10-3 to TRBJ1-1; 10 bases are a match to TRBD1. In germline, CDR1 is ENHRY, CDR2 SYGVKD. The V segment lost 5 bases and the J segment 7 bases; nucleotides outside the gene matches: 4. This CDR3 contains 13 residues. CDR3 bases: TGTGCCATCAGTCGACAGGGGGCGAATGAAGCTTTCTTT. Encoded protein: CAISRQGANEAFF.

CDR3 sequence reads: CASSLNGGSGNTIYF. The CDR3 coding sequence is TGTGCCAGCAGCTTAAACGGGGGGTCTGGAAACACCATATATTTT. V usage is TRBV11-2 and J usage is TRBJ1-3, with D possibly being TRBD1 (5 bases). The V end lost 2 bases, the J end lost 1 base, and 9 bases lay between the germline ends. The CDR3 loop spans 15 amino acids. Germline assignment: CDR1 SGHAT and CDR2 FQNNGV.

The chain joins TRBV5-1 to TRBJ1-4, with D possibly matching TRBD1 (6 bases). This CDR3 has 17 amino acids. CDR1 is SGHRS and CDR2 is YFSETQ in the germline V gene. V was shortened by 4 bases and J by 2 bases, with 18 bases between the two germline ends. The CDR3 spells CASSRPGGSGTNEKLFF. CDR3 in DNA: TGCGCCAGCAGCCGGCCGGGGGGCTCCGGGACTAATGAAAAACTGTTTTTT.

This chain links TRBV27 with TRBJ1-5; perhaps TRBD1 as D (5 bases). The CDR3 sequence is 16 residues long. Looked up from germline, CDR1 is MNHEY and CDR2 is SMNVEV (reference sequence). Trimming took 4 bases from V and 6 from J, leaving 19 bases between them. CDR3 region: CASSYGGRISGQPQHF. The CDR3 DNA is TGTGCCAGCAGTTACGGGGGTCGGATAAGTGGTCAGCCCCAGCATTTT.

The J gene is TRBJ2-1, the V gene TRBV10-3; 8 bases agree with TRBD2. V was clipped by 6 bases and J by 6 bases; unmatched bases: 7. The germline CDR1 and CDR2 sequences are ENHRY and SYGVKD. The CDR3 loop spans 14 amino acids. The CDR3, as DNA: TGTGCCATCAGGAGGGCCGGGGGGGCCAATGAGCAGTTCTTC. Its protein product is CAIRRAGGANEQFF.

J is TRBJ1-2 and V is TRBV5-1; D might be TRBD1 (5 bases). Trimming left V 0 bases short and J 4 bases short, with 10 bases between. The CDR3 is 14 amino acids. Germline-derived CDR1 and CDR2 are SGHRS and YFSETQ. The CDR3 protein is CASSLEGVTYGYTF. The CDR3 DNA is TGCGCCAGCAGCTTGGAAGGGGTTACCTATGGCTACACCTTC.